This T cell receptor beta chain stems from a study of cytomegalovirus exposure and HLA in healthy donors. The study, taken as a whole, reports: Judged likely to be a sequencing artifact was a cluster of highly shared sequence variants.

This CDR3 spans 15 amino acids. V shed 3 bases and J 0 bases; nucleotides not matched to a gene: 3. Germline loops: CDR1 KGHSH, CDR2 LQKENI. As concerns this clone: Its antigen is not identified.

This PCR relied on a set of 60 Vbeta primers and 13 Jbeta primers. Sequencing was performed with immunoSEQ multiplex PCR; in TCRdb, only in-frame clones are kept and a portion is missing. The top ten clones hold roughly 3.9% of a sample with about 94,000 clones, around 66% of them seen once. The clonotype was recovered from a man aged 25-40 years in good health and CMV-seronegative. The genes are TRBV18 and TRBJ2-3, with 7 nucleotides matching TRBD1. The sequenced sample consisted of PBMCs. In DNA form, the CDR3 reads TGTGCCAGCTCACCCGGGACAGCGAGCACAGATACGCAGTATTTT. The encoded protein is CASSPGTASTDTQYF.